There are a few counts of the clone carrying this TCR beta chain. J lost 3 bases, V lost 1 base, and 3 bases had no gene match. Germline values: CDR1 SEHNR, CDR2 FQNEAQ (reference sequence). CDR3 length equals 15 residues. This sample was included in a study of identical twins. From the 5' RACE reads, TCRdb called clonotypes with MiXCR, one entry per CDR3 protein. The data contain about 520,000 distinct CDR3 sequences, approximately 22% of them singletons. This sample was shared with a second study, whose subject was T cells expressing NK-cell markers. That work contributes: Sorting was restricted to alpha-beta TCR T cells by an anti-gamma-delta TCR antibody in several experiments.

The rearrangement links TRBV7-9 to TRBJ2-1; 7 bases fit TRBD2. The specimen was CD4+ T cells sorted from blood. The clonotype originates from a woman between 18 and 29 years old in good health. CDR3: CASSLVPSGYNEQFF. The CDR3 region has the DNA TGTGCCAGCAGCTTAGTCCCTAGCGGCTACAATGAGCAGTTCTTC.